The 12 T cell receptor beta chains in this list originate from one sample, sequenced in a study of beta chain features in type 1 diabetes. As every portion of the isolated RNA was reverse transcribed, the sequencing read expressed TCRB transcripts. This table comes from immunoSEQ multiplex PCR, and its TCRdb copy is limited to in-frame clones, with some not included. The table includes about 350,000 clones, about 19% detected once. The sequencing input was naive CD4+ T cells from blood. Every receptor here comes from a young woman in good health.

This clone has only a few counts. The chain employs TRBV5-6 and TRBJ2-5; possible D gene TRBD1, 6 bases. The CDR3 has 15 amino acids. The V gene lost 5 bases and the J gene lost 1 base, with 15 bases spanning the gap. CDR1 is SGHDT and CDR2 is YYEEEE in the germline V gene. The CDR3 loop reads CASSFTQGSQETQYF. Here the CDR3 DNA reads TGTGCCAGCAGTTTTACTCAGGGGTCCCAAGAGACCCAGTACTTC.

This clone was recorded a few times. This sequence joins TRBV11-2 and TRBJ2-7, with a tentative D call TRBD2 (6 bases). With 3 bases removed from V and 1 base from J, the gap between germline ends came to 10 bases. Germline V lookup: CDR1 SGHAT, CDR2 FQNNGV. This CDR3 is 14 amino acids long. The CDR3 protein is CASSFRRDSYEQYF. The CDR3 nucleotides are TGTGCCAGCAGCTTCCGGCGGGATTCCTACGAGCAGTACTTC.

This chain links TRBV15 with TRBJ1-1; D is perhaps TRBD1 (6 bases). From germline, CDR1 is LNHNV and CDR2 YYDKDF (reference sequence). Trimming removed 0 bases at V and 7 bases at J, with 21 bases between. The CDR3 is 17 amino acids. Written as DNA, the CDR3 is TGTGCCACCAGCAGAGATGAGGTGGCAGGGGCCGGGGATGAAGCTTTCTTT. It encodes CATSRDEVAGAGDEAFF.

The chain employs TRBV7-2 and TRBJ2-1; 10 bases agree with TRBD1. Germline CDR1 is SGHTA and CDR2 is FQGNSA. The CDR3 consists of 13 residues. Trimming removed 3 bases from V and 8 bases from J; junction bases left unmatched: 1. DNA of the CDR3: TGTGCCAGCAGCTTCGGGACAGGGGATGAGCAGTTCTTC. Encoded protein: CASSFGTGDEQFF.

This chain joins TRBV5-8 and TRBJ1-2; TRBD1 agrees at 8 bases. Trimming cost V 0 bases and J 2 bases; bases outside gene matches: 3. The V gene's germline CDR1 is SGHTS and CDR2 YDEGEE. The CDR3 runs 15 residues. The CDR3 sequence: CASSLADRENYGYTF. CDR3 DNA: TGTGCCAGCAGCTTGGCGGACAGGGAGAACTATGGCTACACCTTC. The full variable domain, in which reference TRBV5-8 and TRBJ1-2 provide the parts outside the CDR3, is EAGVTQSPTHLIKTRGQQATLRCSPISGHTSVYWYQQALGLGLQFLLWYDEGEERNRGNFPPRFSGRQFPNYSSELNVNALELEDSALYLCASSLADRENYGYTFGSGTRLTVV.

The rearrangement joins TRBV7-9 to TRBJ1-1; D perhaps matches TRBD1 (5 bases). Germline V gene data show CDR1 as SEHNR and CDR2 as FQNEAQ (reference sequence). V shed 4 bases and J shed 4 bases, with 10 bases lying between them. CDR3 length equals 13 residues. CDR3 nucleotide sequence: TGTGCCAGCAGCTCGGGGGGGGGCACTGAAGCTTTCTTT. The encoded protein is CASSSGGGTEAFF.

J is TRBJ2-5 and V is TRBV7-9, with 10 bases lining up with TRBD2. Germline assignment: CDR1 SEHNR and CDR2 FQNEAQ (reference sequence). This CDR3 has 17 amino acids. V dropped 5 bases and J dropped 5; count of bases not matched to a gene: 14. Written as DNA, the CDR3 is TGTGCCAGCAGCCGTATGACTAGCGGGCATATAGGGGAGACCCAGTACTTC. Translated, it gives CASSRMTSGHIGETQYF.

This clone was counted between two and nine times. The chain recombines TRBV4-3 with TRBJ2-1; 13 bases align to TRBD2. The V and J ends lost 3 bases and 5 bases, in that order; junction bases with no gene match: 4. The CDR3 spans 16 residues. Germline CDR1 and CDR2: LGHNA and YSLEER. CDR3 DNA sequence: TGCGCCAGCAGCCATCCCGGGACTAGCGGGGACAATGAGCAGTTCTTC. It translates to CASSHPGTSGDNEQFF.

This clone has just one count. The rearrangement uses TRBV7-8 and TRBJ2-5; unclear D gene. The ends were cut back, 11 bases at V and 2 bases at J, with 9 bases in the middle. The CDR3 consists of 11 residues. The germline V gene encodes CDR1 SGHVS and CDR2 FQNEAQ. The CDR3 protein is CACARQETQYF. The CDR3 DNA reads TGTGCCTGTGCCCGGCAAGAGACCCAGTACTTC.

This clone was counted a few times. V is TRBV7-2 and J is TRBJ2-1; a weak D match, TRBD2 (7 bases). Germline V lookup: CDR1 SGHTA, CDR2 FQGNSA. This CDR3 has 15 amino acids. Trimming took off 0 bases at V and 7 bases at J, with 13 bases between the two ends. The CDR3 DNA is TGTGCCAGCAGCTTAGCTGCGGGGGCGGGGAATGAGCAGTTCTTC. Its protein product is CASSLAAGAGNEQFF. Filled out from reference TRBV7-2 and TRBJ2-1, the complete variable domain reads GAGVSQSPSNKVTEKGKDVELRCDPISGHTALYWYRQSLGQGLEFLIYFQGNSAPDKSGLPSDRFSAERTGGSVSTLTIQRTQQEDSAVYLCASSLAAGAGNEQFFGPGTRLTVL.

The rearrangement links TRBV11-2 to TRBJ2-1; 7 bases are a match to TRBD2. CDR1 SGHAT and CDR2 FQNNGV come from the germline V gene. The CDR3 has 16 amino acids. V gave up 4 bases and J gave up 6 bases; unmatched junction bases: 12. The CDR3 nucleotides are TGTGCCAGCAGCTCCGGGACTACCCTACTCGGCAATGAGCAGTTCTTC. Translated: CASSSGTTLLGNEQFF.

This chain joins TRBV5-1 and TRBJ2-3; a weak D match, TRBD1 (5 bases). Deletions cut 0 bases from V and 1 base from J, with 6 bases between. Germline-derived CDR1 and CDR2 are SGHRS and YFSETQ. CDR3 length equals 14 residues. As DNA, the CDR3 is TGCGCCAGCAGCTTGGAGGGGCGCACAGATACGCAGTATTTT. This sequence encodes CASSLEGRTDTQYF.